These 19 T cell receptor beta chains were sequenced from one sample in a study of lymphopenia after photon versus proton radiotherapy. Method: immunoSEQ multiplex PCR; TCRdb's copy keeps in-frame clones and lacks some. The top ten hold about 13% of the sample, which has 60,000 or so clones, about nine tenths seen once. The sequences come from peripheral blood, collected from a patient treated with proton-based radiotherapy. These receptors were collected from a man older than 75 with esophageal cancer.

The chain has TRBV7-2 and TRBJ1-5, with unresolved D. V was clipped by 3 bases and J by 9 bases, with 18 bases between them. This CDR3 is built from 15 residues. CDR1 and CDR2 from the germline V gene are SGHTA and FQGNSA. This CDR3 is CASSFYGGGYWPQHF. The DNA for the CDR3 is TGTGCCAGCAGCTTTTATGGCGGCGGTTACTGGCCCCAGCATTTT.

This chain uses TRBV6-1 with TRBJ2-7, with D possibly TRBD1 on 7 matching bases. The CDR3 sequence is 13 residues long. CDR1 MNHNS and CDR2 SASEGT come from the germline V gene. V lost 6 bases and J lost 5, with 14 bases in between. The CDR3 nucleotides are TGTGCCAGCAGACGTACAGGGGAGGACGAGCAGTACTTC. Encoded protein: CASRRTGEDEQYF.

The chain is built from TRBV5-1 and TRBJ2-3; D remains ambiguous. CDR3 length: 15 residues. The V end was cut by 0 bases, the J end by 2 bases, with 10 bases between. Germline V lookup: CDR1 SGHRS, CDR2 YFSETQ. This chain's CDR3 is CASSLGLELTDTQYF. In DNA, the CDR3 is TGCGCCAGCAGCTTGGGCCTAGAGCTCACAGATACGCAGTATTTT.

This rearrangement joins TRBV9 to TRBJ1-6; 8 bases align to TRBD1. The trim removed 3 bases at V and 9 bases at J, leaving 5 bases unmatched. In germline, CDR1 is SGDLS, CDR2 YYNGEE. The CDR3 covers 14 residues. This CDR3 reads CASSDATGVSPLHF. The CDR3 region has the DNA TGTGCCAGCAGCGATGCGACAGGGGTTTCACCCCTCCACTTT.

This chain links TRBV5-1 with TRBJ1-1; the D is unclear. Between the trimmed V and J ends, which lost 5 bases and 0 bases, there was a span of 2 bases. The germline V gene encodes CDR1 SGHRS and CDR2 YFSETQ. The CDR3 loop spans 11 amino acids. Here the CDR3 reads CASRLNTEAFF. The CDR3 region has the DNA TGCGCCAGCAGGTTGAACACTGAAGCTTTCTTT. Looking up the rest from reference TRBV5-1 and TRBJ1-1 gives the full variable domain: KAGVTQTPRYLIKTRGQQVTLSCSPISGHRSVSWYQQTPGQGLQFLFEYFSETQRNKGNFPGRFSGRQFSNSRSEMNVSTLELGDSALYLCASRLNTEAFFGQGTRLTVV.

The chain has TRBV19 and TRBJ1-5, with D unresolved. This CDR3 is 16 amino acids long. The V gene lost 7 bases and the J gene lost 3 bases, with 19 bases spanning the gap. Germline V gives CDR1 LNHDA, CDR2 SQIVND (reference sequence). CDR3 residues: CASTPRMYGPNQPQHF. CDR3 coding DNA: TGTGCCAGTACCCCCCGAATGTACGGGCCCAATCAGCCCCAGCATTTT.

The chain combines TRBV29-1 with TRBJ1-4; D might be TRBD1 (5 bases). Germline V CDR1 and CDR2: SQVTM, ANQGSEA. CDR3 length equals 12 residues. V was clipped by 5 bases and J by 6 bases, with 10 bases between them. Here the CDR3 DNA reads TGCAGCGTTTCTTTGGGGGATGAAAAACTGTTTTTT. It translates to CSVSLGDEKLFF.

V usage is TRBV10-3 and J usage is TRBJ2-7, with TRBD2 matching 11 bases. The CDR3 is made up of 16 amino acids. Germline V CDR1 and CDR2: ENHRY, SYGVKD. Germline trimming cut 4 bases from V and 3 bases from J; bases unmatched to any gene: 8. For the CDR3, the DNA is TGTGCCATCAGTGCCCCCGGGACTAGCGGTAACTACGAGCAGTACTTC. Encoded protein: CAISAPGTSGNYEQYF.

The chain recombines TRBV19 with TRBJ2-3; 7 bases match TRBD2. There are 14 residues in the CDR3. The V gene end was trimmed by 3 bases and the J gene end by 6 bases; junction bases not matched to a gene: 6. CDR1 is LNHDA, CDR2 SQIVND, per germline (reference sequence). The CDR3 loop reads CASSMLLALDTQYF. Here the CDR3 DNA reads TGTGCCAGTAGTATGTTACTAGCGCTGGATACGCAGTATTTT.

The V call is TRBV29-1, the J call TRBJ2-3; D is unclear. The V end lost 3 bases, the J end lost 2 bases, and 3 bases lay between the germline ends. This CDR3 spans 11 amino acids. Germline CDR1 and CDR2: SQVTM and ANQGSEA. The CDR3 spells CSVETTDTQYF. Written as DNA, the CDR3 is TGCAGCGTTGAGACCACAGATACGCAGTATTTT.

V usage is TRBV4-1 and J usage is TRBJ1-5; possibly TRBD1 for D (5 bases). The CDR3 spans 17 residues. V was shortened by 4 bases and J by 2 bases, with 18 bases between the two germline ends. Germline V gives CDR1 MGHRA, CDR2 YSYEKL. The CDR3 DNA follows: TGCGCCAGCAGCCCCGGCGGGGGGTTTTATGGCAATCAGCCCCAGCATTTT. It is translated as CASSPGGGFYGNQPQHF.

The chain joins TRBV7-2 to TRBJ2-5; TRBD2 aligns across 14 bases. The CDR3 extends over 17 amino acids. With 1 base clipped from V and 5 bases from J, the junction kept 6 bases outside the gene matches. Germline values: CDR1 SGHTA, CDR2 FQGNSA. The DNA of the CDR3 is TGTGCCAGCAGCTTAGGACTAGCGGGGGGGCTGGGGGAGACCCAGTACTTC. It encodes CASSLGLAGGLGETQYF.

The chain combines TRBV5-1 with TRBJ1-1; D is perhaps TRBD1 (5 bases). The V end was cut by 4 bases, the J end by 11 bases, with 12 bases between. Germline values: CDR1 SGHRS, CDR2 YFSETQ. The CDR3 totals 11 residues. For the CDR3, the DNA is TGCGCCAGCAGCACCGACAGCGAGGCTTTCTTT. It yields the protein CASSTDSEAFF.

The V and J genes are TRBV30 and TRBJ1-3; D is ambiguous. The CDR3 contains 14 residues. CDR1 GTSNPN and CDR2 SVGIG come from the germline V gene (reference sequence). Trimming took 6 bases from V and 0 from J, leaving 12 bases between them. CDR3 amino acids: CACQDRNSGNTIYF. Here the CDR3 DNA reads TGTGCCTGCCAAGACCGAAACTCTGGAAACACCATATATTTT.

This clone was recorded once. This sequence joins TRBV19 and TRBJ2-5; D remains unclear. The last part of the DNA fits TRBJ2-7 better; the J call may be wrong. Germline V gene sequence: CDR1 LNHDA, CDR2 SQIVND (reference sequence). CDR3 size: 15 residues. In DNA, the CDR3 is TGTGCCAGTAGTTCCCGCGTTGGTGGCTCCTACGAGCAGTACTTC. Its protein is CASSSRVGGSYEQYF.

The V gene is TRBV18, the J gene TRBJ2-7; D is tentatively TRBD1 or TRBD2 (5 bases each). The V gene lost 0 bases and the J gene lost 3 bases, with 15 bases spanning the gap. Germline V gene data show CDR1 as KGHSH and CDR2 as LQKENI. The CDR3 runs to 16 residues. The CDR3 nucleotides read TGTGCCAGCTCACCACCTAGGGACCGGCAGGGCTACGAGCAGTACTTC. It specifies CASSPPRDRQGYEQYF.

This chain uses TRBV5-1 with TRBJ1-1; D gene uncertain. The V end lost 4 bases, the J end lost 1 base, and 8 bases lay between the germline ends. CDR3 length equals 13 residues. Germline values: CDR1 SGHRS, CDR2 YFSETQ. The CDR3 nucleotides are TGCGCCAGCAGCAAAGACGGGAACACTGAAGCTTTCTTT. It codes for CASSKDGNTEAFF.

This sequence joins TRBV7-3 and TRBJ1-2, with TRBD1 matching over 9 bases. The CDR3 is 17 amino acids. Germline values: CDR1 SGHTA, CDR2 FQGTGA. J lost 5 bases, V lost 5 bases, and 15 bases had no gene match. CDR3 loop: CASSPGPGTGFGYGYTF. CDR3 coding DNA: TGTGCCAGCAGCCCAGGCCCCGGGACAGGGTTCGGGTATGGCTACACCTTC.

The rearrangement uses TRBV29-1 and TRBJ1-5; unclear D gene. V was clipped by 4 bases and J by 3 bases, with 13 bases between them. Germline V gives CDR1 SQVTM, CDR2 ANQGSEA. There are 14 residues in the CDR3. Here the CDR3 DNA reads TGCAGCGTTGCTGTGGCAGGCAACAATCAGCCCCAGCATTTT. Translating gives CSVAVAGNNQPQHF.